The source of this TCR beta chain is a study of T cell changes during pregnancy in multiple sclerosis. The protocol was immunoSEQ multiplex PCR, while the TCRdb copy is restricted to in-frame clones and leaves out a portion. The profile shows around 60,000 clones, over 75% of them singletons. The length of the CDR3 is 16 residues. V lost 1 base and J 0 bases, leaving 13 bases between the germline ends. Germline assignment: CDR1 MDHEN and CDR2 SYDVKM. This clone showed up just once. The material was peripheral blood, obtained in the first trimester of pregnancy. The TCR originated in a female donor with multiple sclerosis, enrolled in a pregnancy study. The chain uses TRBV28 and TRBJ2-7, with a weak D call TRBD1 (6 bases). Here the CDR3 DNA reads TGTGCCAGCAGTTTATTGGGGACATCAGGCTCCTACGAGCAGTACTTC. As protein: CASSLLGTSGSYEQYF. The whole variable domain, remainder taken from reference TRBV28 and TRBJ2-7, is DVKVTQSSRYLVKRTGEKVFLECVQDMDHENMFWYRQDPGLGLRLIYFSYDVKMKEKGDIPEGYSVSREKKERFSLILESASTNQTSMYLCASSLLGTSGSYEQYFGPGTRLTVT.